A single sample is the source of the 5 T cell receptor beta chains below, sequenced in a study of T-cell memory formation after mild COVID-19. MiXCR was run by TCRdb on the 5' RACE reads, yielding one entry per CDR3 protein. The sample carries around 130,000 distinct CDR3 sequences, 11% to 15% recorded once. Sequenced sample: PBMCs or a T cell subset sorted from them (not recorded which). These receptors all come from an adult woman who had mild COVID-19 (a few samples of this study predate the infection). Cell type and time point are not known.

J is TRBJ1-2 and V is TRBV27; TRBD1 agrees at 8 bases. The CDR3 totals 14 residues. Germline V gene sequence: CDR1 MNHEY, CDR2 SMNVEV (reference sequence). V shed 4 bases, J shed 5 bases, and the junction held 6 bases outside the gene matches. CDR3 protein: CASSSSDRGYGYTF. DNA of the CDR3: TGTGCCAGCAGTTCATCCGACAGGGGTTATGGCTACACCTTC.

This clonotype was seen a handful of times. The rearrangement links TRBV7-9 to TRBJ1-4; 8 bases are shared with TRBD1. V shed 5 bases, J shed 8 bases, and the junction held 16 bases outside the gene matches. CDR3 size: 17 residues. CDR1 and CDR2 (germline): SEHNR, FQNEAQ (reference sequence). CDR3 sequence reads: CASSLSSTTGEKEKLFF. For the CDR3, the DNA is TGTGCCAGCAGCCTTTCGTCTACGACAGGGGAAAAAGAAAAACTGTTTTTT.

The V and J genes are TRBV16 and TRBJ1-2; no firm D call. This CDR3 has 12 amino acids. The V end was cut by 0 bases, the J end by 6 bases, with 5 bases between. CDR1 and CDR2 from the germline V gene are KGHSY and FQNENV. CDR3 sequence reads: CASSQSGNGYTF. CDR3 in DNA: TGTGCCAGCAGCCAATCGGGGAATGGCTACACCTTC.

This clonotype was detected a few times. The chain uses TRBV13 and TRBJ1-6; a possible D gene is TRBD1 (5 bases). V was trimmed by 2 bases and J by 2 bases, leaving 10 bases between them. The germline gives CDR1 PRHDT, CDR2 FYEKMQ (reference sequence). The CDR3 is 16 residues long. The CDR3 coding sequence is TGTGCCAGCAGCTTAATTGGGGGGACCTATAATTCACCCCTCCACTTT. Amino acids: CASSLIGGTYNSPLHF.

This clonotype was detected only a few times. This chain joins TRBV7-2 and TRBJ2-7; perhaps D is TRBD1 or TRBD2 (5 bases each). V lost 5 bases, J lost 5 bases, and 16 bases lay in between. Germline-derived CDR1 and CDR2 are SGHTA and FQGNSA. This CDR3 is 14 amino acids long. The CDR3: CASSRGRQYHEQYF. The CDR3 region has the DNA TGTGCCAGCAGCCGGGGTCGACAGTACCACGAGCAGTACTTC.